A selection of T cell receptor beta chains follows, all from one sample in a study of blood T cell repertoires in COVID-19. Only in-frame clones appear in the TCRdb table, and some are missing; sequencing was by immunoSEQ multiplex PCR. The sample consists of 200,000 to 250,000 clones, under 90% of them appearing once. The specimen was PBMCs or T cells enriched from blood (not recorded which). The receptor source for this set is a woman aged 50 to 65 with acute COVID-19. The CDR3 runs from the conserved cysteine through the conserved F or W. D genes are given only for firm matches. Size is omitted from some rows. Given values are once, few, many or a class for expanded clones.

J gene: TRBJ1-6
V gene: TRBV9
clone size: .
D gene: .
CDR3 DNA: TGTGCCAGCAGCGTAGAGGGGCCAAATTCACCCCTCCACTTT
CDR3 protein: CASSVEGPNSPLHF

J gene: TRBJ2-1
V gene: TRBV4-1
clone size: .
D gene: TRBD1
CDR3 DNA: TGCGCCAGCAGCCAAGATGCGACAGGGGGCTTGGATGAGCAGTTCTTC
CDR3 protein: CASSQDATGGLDEQFF

J gene: TRBJ2-7
V gene: TRBV5-4
clone size: .
D gene: TRBD1
CDR3 DNA: TGTGCCAGCAGCTCAGGAGGGACAGGTTCCTACGAGCAGTACTTC
CDR3 protein: CASSSGGTGSYEQYF

J gene: TRBJ1-1
V gene: TRBV20-1
clone size: .
D gene: .
CDR3 DNA: TGCAGTGTCCGGAACACTGAAGCTTTCTTT
CDR3 protein: CSVRNTEAFF

J gene: TRBJ1-6
V gene: TRBV7-2
clone size: few
D gene: TRBD1
CDR3 DNA: TGTGCCAGCAGCGAAAGCCGGGACAGGGGGCGCGTAGGTTCACCCCTCCACTTT
CDR3 protein: CASSESRDRGRVGSPLHF

J gene: TRBJ2-3
V gene: TRBV3-1/TRBV3-2
clone size: .
D gene: TRBD2
CDR3 DNA: TGTGCCAGCAGCCAAGCGACTAGCGGGGGGCGGAGCACAGATACGCAGTATTTT
CDR3 protein: CASSQATSGGRSTDTQYF

J gene: TRBJ1-6
V gene: TRBV2
clone size: .
D gene: TRBD1
CDR3 DNA: TGTGCCAGCAAGCCCGGGACAGGGCTTTCCGATAATTCACCCCTCCACTTT
CDR3 protein: CASKPGTGLSDNSPLHF

J gene: TRBJ2-2
V gene: TRBV2
clone size: few
D gene: .
CDR3 DNA: TGTGCCAGCAGTGTAACAGGGTCCACCGGGGAGCTGTTTTTT
CDR3 protein: CASSVTGSTGELFF

J gene: TRBJ2-6
V gene: TRBV5-5
clone size: once
D gene: TRBD1
CDR3 DNA: TGTGCCAGCAGCTTCGACAGGGGGCAGGTTGGGGCCAACGTCCTGACTTTC
CDR3 protein: CASSFDRGQVGANVLTF

J gene: TRBJ2-1
V gene: TRBV18
clone size: .
D gene: TRBD1
CDR3 DNA: TGTGCCAGCTCACCACCTATGGGACAGGGGGAAAATGAGCAGTTCTTC
CDR3 protein: CASSPPMGQGENEQFF

J gene: TRBJ2-7
V gene: TRBV28
clone size: .
D gene: TRBD2
CDR3 DNA: TGTGCCAGCAGTTTTCTTCCCCAAAGCGGGAAATACGAGCAGTACTTC
CDR3 protein: CASSFLPQSGKYEQYF

J gene: TRBJ2-3
V gene: TRBV11-3
clone size: few
D gene: TRBD1
CDR3 DNA: TGTGCCAGCAGCTTAGGACAGGGGGAGACAGATACGCAGTATTTT
CDR3 protein: CASSLGQGETDTQYF

J gene: TRBJ2-7
V gene: TRBV19
clone size: once
D gene: .
CDR3 DNA: TGTGCCAGTAGTATAGGTATCTACGGCTACGAGCAGTACTTC
CDR3 protein: CASSIGIYGYEQYF

J gene: TRBJ2-3
V gene: TRBV5-4
clone size: .
D gene: TRBD1
CDR3 DNA: TGTGCCAGCAGCTTGGGGGACAGACGCACAGATACGCAGTATTTT
CDR3 protein: CASSLGDRRTDTQYF

J gene: TRBJ2-7
V gene: TRBV28
clone size: .
D gene: .
CDR3 DNA: TGTGCCAGCAGTTTCGGACTGACCTACGAGCAGTACTTC
CDR3 protein: CASSFGLTYEQYF

J gene: TRBJ2-5
V gene: TRBV11-1
clone size: .
D gene: .
CDR3 DNA: TGTGCCAGCAGCTTATTGCCCCAGGGCGTAGAGACCCAGTACTTC
CDR3 protein: CASSLLPQGVETQYF

J gene: TRBJ1-6
V gene: TRBV4-3
clone size: .
D gene: .
CDR3 DNA: TGCGCCAGCAGCCAAGATCATTTCCAGAATTATAATTCACCCCTCCACTTT
CDR3 protein: CASSQDHFQNYNSPLHF

J gene: TRBJ2-4
V gene: TRBV4-3
clone size: .
D gene: .
CDR3 DNA: TGCGCCAGCAGCCAAGATACCGGGTCGGGGGCCAAAAACATTCAGTACTTC
CDR3 protein: CASSQDTGSGAKNIQYF

J gene: TRBJ1-5
V gene: TRBV28
clone size: .
D gene: .
CDR3 DNA: TGTGCCAGCAGTTTCGGGGAGGGTTTTCAGCCCCAGCATTTT
CDR3 protein: CASSFGEGFQPQHF

J gene: TRBJ2-6
V gene: TRBV14
clone size: .
D gene: .
CDR3 DNA: TGTGCCAGCAGCCAAGCCGCAGGTGGGGCCAACGTCCTGACTTTC
CDR3 protein: CASSQAAGGANVLTF

J gene: TRBJ2-7
V gene: TRBV19
clone size: .
D gene: TRBD2
CDR3 DNA: TGTGCCAGTAGTGGGGAGACTAGCGGGAGTTACGAGCAGTACTTC
CDR3 protein: CASSGETSGSYEQYF

J gene: TRBJ2-2
V gene: TRBV19
clone size: .
D gene: .
CDR3 DNA: TGTGCCAGTAGTATTTCTCGTCGGGGAACGAACACCGGGGAGCTGTTTTTT
CDR3 protein: CASSISRRGTNTGELFF

J gene: TRBJ2-2
V gene: TRBV19
clone size: .
D gene: TRBD1
CDR3 DNA: TGTGCCAGTAGCCAAACAGGGGGAGACGGGGAGCTGTTTTTT
CDR3 protein: CASSQTGGDGELFF

J gene: TRBJ1-1
V gene: TRBV11-3
clone size: .
D gene: .
CDR3 DNA: TGTGCCAGCAGCTTAGAGGGAGTCACTGAAGCTTTCTTT
CDR3 protein: CASSLEGVTEAFF

J gene: TRBJ2-1
V gene: TRBV5-1
clone size: once
D gene: .
CDR3 DNA: TGCGCCAGCAGCTTGGCCCGGGTAGATCAGGGCAATGAGCAGTTCTTC
CDR3 protein: CASSLARVDQGNEQFF

J gene: TRBJ2-7
V gene: TRBV4-1
clone size: .
D gene: TRBD2
CDR3 DNA: TGCGCCAGCAGTCCGACAAGCGGGGTGCCCTACGAGCAGTACTTC
CDR3 protein: CASSPTSGVPYEQYF

J gene: TRBJ2-7
V gene: TRBV19
clone size: .
D gene: TRBD1
CDR3 DNA: TGTGCCACAGGACAGGGGGCGGGCGAGCAGTACTTC
CDR3 protein: CATGQGAGEQYF

J gene: TRBJ1-2
V gene: TRBV2
clone size: .
D gene: .
CDR3 DNA: TGTGCCAGCAGTGAACAGGGCGGATTCTATGGCTACACCTTC
CDR3 protein: CASSEQGGFYGYTF

J gene: TRBJ2-3
V gene: TRBV18
clone size: .
D gene: TRBD2
CDR3 DNA: TGTGCCAGCTCATGGACGAGTAGCGGGAGTCCCCACACAGATACGCAGTATTTT
CDR3 protein: CASSWTSSGSPHTDTQYF

J gene: TRBJ2-6
V gene: TRBV19
clone size: .
D gene: TRBD1
CDR3 DNA: TGTGCCAGTAGTTCGCCGCTTCGGACAGGGGGCGTGCGAGGGGCCAACGTCCTGACTTTC
CDR3 protein: CASSSPLRTGGVRGANVLTF

J gene: TRBJ2-1
V gene: TRBV18
clone size: once
D gene: TRBD2
CDR3 DNA: TGTGCCAGCTCACCAGGTCCTGGAGCGGGAATCTACAATGAGCAGTTCTTC
CDR3 protein: CASSPGPGAGIYNEQFF

J gene: TRBJ1-1
V gene: TRBV20-1
clone size: .
D gene: .
CDR3 DNA: TGCAGGCTCAGGGTGGACACTGAAGCTTTCTTT
CDR3 protein: CRLRVDTEAFF

J gene: TRBJ1-2
V gene: TRBV27
clone size: .
D gene: TRBD1
CDR3 DNA: TGTGCCAGCAGTCGACAGGGTAATGGCTACACCTTC
CDR3 protein: CASSRQGNGYTF

J gene: TRBJ2-3
V gene: TRBV19
clone size: .
D gene: TRBD2
CDR3 DNA: TGTGCCAGTAGTCTCGTAGCGGGAGATACGCAGTATTTT
CDR3 protein: CASSLVAGDTQYF

J gene: TRBJ2-1
V gene: TRBV6-4
clone size: .
D gene: TRBD2
CDR3 DNA: TGTGCCAGCAGTGACGGGGGTGGCGGGACTAGCGAAGTGAATGAGCAGTTCTTC
CDR3 protein: CASSDGGGGTSEVNEQFF

J gene: TRBJ2-1
V gene: TRBV11-2
clone size: .
D gene: TRBD2
CDR3 DNA: TGTGCCAGCAGCTTAGATTCAGCGGGAGGGCTCAATGAGCAGTTCTTC
CDR3 protein: CASSLDSAGGLNEQFF

J gene: TRBJ2-5
V gene: TRBV18
clone size: .
D gene: TRBD1
CDR3 DNA: TGTGCCAGCTCACCCCAATTTACCGGGACAGGGATCCAAGAGACCCAGTACTTC
CDR3 protein: CASSPQFTGTGIQETQYF

J gene: TRBJ2-2
V gene: TRBV24-1
clone size: .
D gene: .
CDR3 DNA: TGTGCCACCAGTGATTTGCACAGGGCTATGTCCGGGGAGCTGTTTTTT
CDR3 protein: CATSDLHRAMSGELFF

J gene: TRBJ2-7
V gene: TRBV7-2
clone size: .
D gene: TRBD2
CDR3 DNA: TGTGCCAGCAGCTTAGGGACCATGACTAGCGGGAATGGAGAGCAGTACTTC
CDR3 protein: CASSLGTMTSGNGEQYF

J gene: TRBJ2-7
V gene: TRBV30
clone size: .
D gene: .
CDR3 DNA: TGTGCCTTCCTAACGGGGTACGGTCACGAGCAGTACTTC
CDR3 protein: CAFLTGYGHEQYF

J gene: TRBJ1-1
V gene: TRBV7-8
clone size: .
D gene: TRBD1
CDR3 DNA: TGTGCCAGCAGCTTAGATAGGGCAGGGGGGACCTCTGAAGCTTTCTTT
CDR3 protein: CASSLDRAGGTSEAFF

J gene: TRBJ1-5
V gene: TRBV24-1
clone size: few
D gene: .
CDR3 DNA: TGTGCCACCAGTGACACAGATAGCAATCAGCCCCAGCATTTT
CDR3 protein: CATSDTDSNQPQHF

J gene: TRBJ2-7
V gene: TRBV10-2
clone size: .
D gene: TRBD2
CDR3 DNA: TGCGCCAGCGGCCCTGCGGTAGCGGGGGGGCTCACAACGCCCTACGAGCAGTACTTC
CDR3 protein: CASGPAVAGGLTTPYEQYF

J gene: TRBJ2-5
V gene: TRBV28
clone size: .
D gene: TRBD1
CDR3 DNA: TGTGCCAGCAGTCCACTAGGGACAGGGGCCCAAGAGACCCAGTACTTC
CDR3 protein: CASSPLGTGAQETQYF

J gene: TRBJ2-5
V gene: TRBV27
clone size: .
D gene: TRBD2
CDR3 DNA: TGTGCCAGCAGTTTATGGTCTAGCGGGGGGGCCGAGACCCAGTACTTC
CDR3 protein: CASSLWSSGGAETQYF

J gene: TRBJ1-1
V gene: TRBV7-8
clone size: .
D gene: .
CDR3 DNA: TGTGCCAGCACCGGGCAGGGTTACACTGAAGCTTTCTTT
CDR3 protein: CASTGQGYTEAFF

J gene: TRBJ1-5
V gene: TRBV28
clone size: few
D gene: TRBD1
CDR3 DNA: TGTGCCAGCAGCACAACCGGGACAGGGGACAATCAGCCCCAGCATTTT
CDR3 protein: CASSTTGTGDNQPQHF

J gene: TRBJ1-4
V gene: TRBV9
clone size: .
D gene: .
CDR3 DNA: TGTGCCAGCAGCCCCCAGACAGGTCTGGGAAAACTGTTTTTT
CDR3 protein: CASSPQTGLGKLFF

J gene: TRBJ1-1
V gene: TRBV18
clone size: once
D gene: TRBD1
CDR3 DNA: TGTGCCAGCTCACCTCAGTTAAGGACAGGGGGAGGTACTGAAGCTTTCTTT
CDR3 protein: CASSPQLRTGGGTEAFF

J gene: TRBJ2-2
V gene: TRBV29-1
clone size: .
D gene: TRBD1
CDR3 DNA: TGCAGCGGCGGGACAGGTACCGGGGAGCTGTTTTTT
CDR3 protein: CSGGTGTGELFF

J gene: TRBJ2-5
V gene: TRBV28
clone size: .
D gene: .
CDR3 DNA: TGTGCCAGCAGCGGGGTTGACCAGTACTTC
CDR3 protein: CASSGVDQYF

J gene: TRBJ2-5
V gene: TRBV5-1
clone size: .
D gene: TRBD2
CDR3 DNA: TGCGCCAGCAGCTCCCCGGGACTAGCGATTACGAAAGAGACCCAGTACTTC
CDR3 protein: CASSSPGLAITKETQYF

J gene: TRBJ2-2
V gene: TRBV6-6
clone size: .
D gene: TRBD2
CDR3 DNA: TGTGCCAGCAGTCGGGGACTAGCGGGAGGGGACACCGGGGAGCTGTTTTTT
CDR3 protein: CASSRGLAGGDTGELFF

J gene: TRBJ1-5
V gene: TRBV6-5
clone size: .
D gene: .
CDR3 DNA: TGTGCCAGCGGCGGGCCCCCTAGTCAGCCCCAGCATTTT
CDR3 protein: CASGGPPSQPQHF

J gene: TRBJ2-7
V gene: TRBV27
clone size: .
D gene: TRBD2
CDR3 DNA: TGTGCCAGCACTGGGAGGGGCGAGCGCGAGCAGTACTTC
CDR3 protein: CASTGRGEREQYF

J gene: TRBJ1-1
V gene: TRBV11-2
clone size: .
D gene: .
CDR3 DNA: TGTGCCAGCAGCTTGACGGGACAGAACACTGAAGCTTTCTTT
CDR3 protein: CASSLTGQNTEAFF

J gene: TRBJ1-5
V gene: TRBV2
clone size: .
D gene: .
CDR3 DNA: TGTGCCAGCAGTGAAAGTAGGCAGGTGAGCAATCAGCCCCAGCATTTT
CDR3 protein: CASSESRQVSNQPQHF

J gene: TRBJ2-7
V gene: TRBV5-1
clone size: .
D gene: .
CDR3 DNA: TGCGCCAGCAGCCGCGACCAGGTCTCCTACGAGCAGTACTTC
CDR3 protein: CASSRDQVSYEQYF

J gene: TRBJ2-7
V gene: TRBV3-1/TRBV3-2
clone size: .
D gene: TRBD2
CDR3 DNA: TGTGCCAGCAGCCAAGGGCCTGGCGGGGGGCTCGCCTACGAGCAGTACTTC
CDR3 protein: CASSQGPGGGLAYEQYF

J gene: TRBJ1-4
V gene: TRBV7-8
clone size: .
D gene: .
CDR3 DNA: TGTGCCAGCAGCCCACCCCCCCACAGGGCCTCAGATGAAAAACTGTTTTTT
CDR3 protein: CASSPPPHRASDEKLFF